A selection of T cell receptor beta chains follows, all from one sample in a study of blood T cell repertoires in COVID-19. Assay: immunoSEQ multiplex PCR; the TCRdb copy retains only in-frame clones and omits some. The sample holds about 350,000 clones, over 75% seen once. Sequences were obtained from PBMCs or T cells enriched from blood (not recorded which). These receptors originate from a woman between 25 and 40 years old who had recovered from COVID-19. Both conserved end residues are part of each CDR3. Each record gives: J gene, V gene, clone size, D gene, CDR3 protein, CDR3 DNA. The D gene is left open where the match is weak. Clone size, where shown, is once, few, many, or a class for clones that have expanded.

TRBJ2-1 TRBV5-5 . . CASSSLGFRGGYEQFF TGTGCCAGCAGCTCCTTGGGTTTTCGGGGTGGATATGAGCAGTTCTTC
TRBJ1-3 TRBV10-3 once . CAISEGVAGNTIYF TGTGCCATCAGTGAAGGGGTGGCTGGAAACACCATATATTTT
TRBJ1-1 TRBV6-4 . TRBD1 CASSETGTDTEAFF TGTGCCAGCAGTGAAACCGGGACAGACACTGAAGCTTTCTTT
TRBJ1-3 TRBV18 . . CASSPSARSGNTIYF TGTGCCAGCTCACCAAGCGCGAGATCTGGAAACACCATATATTTT
TRBJ1-6 TRBV12-5 . TRBD1 CASGPYGQGRISPLHF TGTGCTAGTGGTCCCTACGGACAGGGGCGAATTTCACCCCTCCACTTT
TRBJ1-1 TRBV3-1/TRBV3-2 . . CASSQARNTEAFF TGTGCCAGCAGCCAAGCGAGGAACACTGAAGCTTTCTTT
TRBJ2-7 TRBV30 . TRBD1 CAWSREGQGRHF TGTGCCTGGAGTCGAGAAGGACAGGGGAGGCACTTC
TRBJ2-5 TRBV28 . . CASSPPAGLQETQYF TGTGCCAGCAGCCCTCCCGCAGGGCTGCAAGAGACCCAGTACTTC
TRBJ2-7 TRBV15 . . CATSRGTGKRWEQYF TGTGCCACCAGCAGAGGGACGGGAAAGAGGTGGGAGCAGTACTTC
TRBJ2-3 TRBV19 few . CASTKRIGTDTQYF TGTGCCAGTACGAAGCGAATCGGCACAGATACGCAGTATTTT
TRBJ1-2 TRBV7-9 . . CASSPGEVSGYTF TGTGCCAGCAGCCCCGGGGAGGTCTCTGGCTACACCTTC
TRBJ1-2 TRBV6-1 . . CASSELSRGYTF TGTGCCAGCAGTGAACTTTCTAGGGGCTACACCTTC
TRBJ1-5 TRBV7-9 once . CASSFDRTSQPQHF TGTGCCAGCAGCTTCGACAGGACCTCACAGCCCCAGCATTTT
TRBJ2-7 TRBV5-4 once . CASSLGRTASSYEQYF TGTGCCAGCAGCTTGGGCCGGACAGCCAGCTCCTACGAGCAGTACTTC
TRBJ2-2 TRBV7-2 . . CASSLGQGIGELFF TGTGCCAGCAGCTTAGGGCAGGGAATCGGGGAGCTGTTTTTT
TRBJ1-4 TRBV28 few . CASGSAGRSSEKLFF TGTGCCAGCGGTTCAGCGGGACGATCGAGTGAAAAACTGTTTTTT
TRBJ2-4 TRBV7-2 . TRBD1 CASRRQGENIQYF TGTGCCAGCAGACGACAGGGCGAAAACATTCAGTACTTC
TRBJ1-2 TRBV24-1 few TRBD1 CATSDTRQGAYGYTF TGTGCCACCAGTGATACCAGACAGGGGGCCTATGGCTACACCTTC
TRBJ2-1 TRBV27 . TRBD1 CASSLTGTYNEQFF TGTGCCAGCAGTCTGACAGGGACCTACAATGAGCAGTTCTTC
TRBJ2-4 TRBV5-1 . . CASSFSGEEDIQYF TGCGCCAGCAGCTTCAGTGGGGAGGAGGACATTCAGTACTTC
TRBJ2-7 TRBV5-8 . TRBD1 CASSSSGQGPEQYF TGTGCCAGCAGCTCTAGTGGACAGGGTCCCGAGCAGTACTTC
TRBJ2-3 TRBV30 once . CAWKGTSTDTQYF TGTGCCTGGAAGGGGACATCGACAGATACGCAGTATTTT
TRBJ2-3 TRBV7-8 . TRBD1 CASSFDRAPDTQYF TGTGCCAGCAGCTTTGACAGGGCACCAGATACGCAGTATTTT
TRBJ2-7 TRBV9 . TRBD1 CASSAGQDPAYEQYF TGTGCCAGCAGCGCGGGACAGGACCCGGCCTACGAGCAGTACTTC
TRBJ1-3 TRBV5-1 . . CASSLEGNSGNTIYF TGCGCCAGCAGCTTGGAGGGGAACTCTGGAAACACCATATATTTT
TRBJ1-1 TRBV5-1 . . CASRTGGTEAFF TGCGCCAGCCGTACGGGTGGTACTGAAGCTTTCTTT
TRBJ2-1 TRBV7-2 . TRBD2 CASSTAGTSVDNEQFF TGTGCCAGCAGCACCGCCGGGACTAGCGTAGACAATGAGCAGTTCTTC
TRBJ1-6 TRBV7-9 . . CASSLQGTYNSPLHF TGTGCCAGCAGCTTACAGGGGACCTATAATTCACCCCTCCACTTT
TRBJ1-6 TRBV11-2 . TRBD1 CASSFNRGGSPLHF TGTGCCAGCAGCTTTAACAGGGGGGGCTCACCCCTCCACTTT
TRBJ1-6 TRBV2 . . CASSVVGGVYNSPLHF TGTGCCAGCAGTGTTGTTGGCGGGGTGTATAATTCACCCCTCCACTTT
TRBJ1-5 TRBV7-8 . TRBD1 CASSSKQGAASNQPQHF TGTGCCAGCAGCTCAAAACAGGGGGCGGCTAGCAATCAGCCCCAGCATTTT
TRBJ2-3 TRBV19 . TRBD1 CASSIGGQGGDTQYF TGTGCCAGTAGTATTGGGGGACAGGGGGGCGATACGCAGTATTTT
TRBJ1-5 TRBV6-1 many . CASSDRDSNQPQHF TGTGCCAGCAGTGACAGGGATAGCAATCAGCCCCAGCATTTT
TRBJ2-7 TRBV18 . TRBD2 CASSPGGDYEQYF TGTGCCAGCTCACCAGGGGGGGACTACGAGCAGTACTTC
TRBJ2-7 TRBV29-1 . . CSVVGGYEQYF TGCAGCGTTGTGGGGGGCTACGAGCAGTACTTC
TRBJ1-4 TRBV5-1 . TRBD1 CASSLSYRGQTGTNEKLFF TGCGCCAGCAGCTTGTCATACAGGGGCCAGACCGGGACTAATGAAAAACTGTTTTTT